The 17 T cell receptor beta chains below were found in one sample sequenced in a study of cytomegalovirus exposure and HLA in healthy donors. 13 Jbeta primers and 60 Vbeta primers were used for the PCR. Profiling relied on immunoSEQ multiplex PCR, and the TCRdb table lists in-frame clones only, not all of them. The repertoire holds over 200,000 clones, with approximately 80% as singletons. The sequencing sample was made of PBMCs. The receptors were sampled from a male donor in good health and CMV-seronegative.

The V call is TRBV1, the J call TRBJ2-2; TRBD2 is the table's D call and was not checked against the DNA. TRBV1 is termed a pseudogene. The CDR3 sequence is 18 residues long. The CDR3 DNA is TGCACCAGCAGCTCCCCAAGCCTAAGCGGGAGGAACACCGGGGAGCTGTTTTTT. Translating it yields CTSSSPSLSGRNTGELFF.

The chain combines TRBV5-5 with TRBJ2-3, with TRBD2 as a possible D gene (5 bases). The CDR3 length is 14 residues. Trimming pared 1 base from V and 3 bases from J, leaving 9 bases between. CDR1 and CDR2 (germline): SGHKS, YYEKEE (reference sequence). The CDR3 DNA is TGTGCCAGCAGCTTGTTCTCGGGGACAGATACGCAGTATTTT. Translated: CASSLFSGTDTQYF.

The chain employs TRBV6-6 and TRBJ2-6; D uncertain. Trimming stripped 3 bases from V and 2 bases from J, with 5 bases between. The germline V gene encodes CDR1 MNHNY and CDR2 SVGAGI (reference sequence). This CDR3 is 14 amino acids long. The CDR3 sequence: CASSYWPGANVLTF. Written as DNA, the CDR3 is TGTGCCAGCAGTTATTGGCCTGGGGCCAACGTCCTGACTTTC.

V gene TRBV21-1 combines with J gene TRBJ2-1; whether TRBD2, the table's D call, matches the DNA was not checked. TRBV21-1 is a listed pseudogene. CDR3 length equals 16 residues. The CDR3 loop is CASSMKTSGGDNEQFF. The CDR3 DNA reads as TGTGCCAGCAGCATGAAGACTAGCGGAGGTGACAATGAGCAGTTCTTC.

This clone was observed a few times. This chain connects TRBV9 to TRBJ1-3; possible D gene TRBD1, 5 bases. This CDR3 has 17 amino acids. CDR1 SGDLS and CDR2 YYNGEE come from the germline V gene. The ends were cut back, 3 bases at V and 0 bases at J, with 16 bases in the middle. CDR3 in amino acids: CASSAHGGSGSGNTIYF. The CDR3, as DNA: TGTGCCAGCAGCGCCCACGGGGGGTCGGGCTCTGGAAACACCATATATTTT.

This clone was found once. The J gene is TRBJ2-1, the V gene TRBV29-1, with 8 bases matching TRBD2. V lost 1 base to trimming and J lost 5 bases; unmatched junction nucleotides: 7. Germline loops: CDR1 SQVTM, CDR2 ANQGSEA. The CDR3 sequence is 15 residues long. CDR3 nucleotide sequence: TGCAGCGTTGAAGTGACTCGGGGGGGGAACAATGAGCAGTTCTTC. Its translation is CSVEVTRGGNNEQFF.

The chain combines TRBV2 with TRBJ2-5, with D possibly matching TRBD1 (5 bases). This CDR3 spans 16 amino acids. The V gene's germline CDR1 is SNHLY and CDR2 FYNNEI. V was pared by 4 bases and J by 3 bases, with 18 bases between. The CDR3 region has the DNA TGTGCCAGCAGTGGGGCAGGGAACGGCCTAAAAGAGACCCAGTACTTC. Translating it yields CASSGAGNGLKETQYF.

The chain carries TRBV10-1 and TRBJ1-2, with a weak D call TRBD1 (6 bases). Deletions cut 6 bases from V and 0 bases from J, with 8 bases between. The CDR3 consists of 13 residues. Germline assignment: CDR1 WNHNN and CDR2 SYGVQD (reference sequence). CDR3 residues: CASSGQPNYGYTF. In nucleotides, the CDR3 is TGCGCCAGCAGCGGACAGCCTAACTATGGCTACACCTTC.

This chain joins TRBV6-5 and TRBJ1-1, with TRBD1 matching over 7 bases. The length of the CDR3 is 15 residues. Trimming at V came to 4 bases and at J to 5 bases, leaving 10 bases not matched to a gene. From germline, CDR1 is MNHEY and CDR2 SVGAGI. CDR3 region: CASSLRRQGQTEAFF. DNA for the CDR3: TGTGCCAGCAGTTTGCGACGACAGGGTCAAACTGAAGCTTTCTTT.

The chain links TRBV2 to TRBJ2-7; D remains ambiguous. V lost 2 bases to trimming and J lost 4 bases, with 12 bases between them. Germline V gene sequence: CDR1 SNHLY, CDR2 FYNNEI. The CDR3 covers 14 residues. The CDR3 reads CASSENRIAYEQYF. The CDR3 DNA sequence: TGTGCCAGCAGTGAAAATAGAATCGCGTACGAGCAGTACTTC.

The genes are TRBV9 and TRBJ2-3; no definite D call. Germline values: CDR1 SGDLS, CDR2 YYNGEE. This CDR3 is 15 amino acids long. Trimming removed 3 bases from V and 4 bases from J, with 15 bases in between. The CDR3: CASSGRLLAPDTQYF. CDR3 DNA sequence: TGTGCCAGCAGCGGCCGACTTTTAGCCCCAGATACGCAGTATTTT.

The J gene is TRBJ2-5, the V gene TRBV9; D may be TRBD2 (5 bases). The ends were cut back, 0 bases at V and 8 bases at J, with 17 bases in the middle. This CDR3 region has 15 residues. In germline, CDR1 is SGDLS, CDR2 YYNGEE. CDR3 DNA: TGTGCCAGCAGCGTAGGACCTGGGAGAGAAGGAACCCAGTACTTC. It encodes CASSVGPGREGTQYF.

In this sample, this clone turned up a few times. The genes are TRBV7-8 and TRBJ2-1, with D unresolved. Germline CDR1 reads SGHVS; CDR2 reads FQNEAQ. The CDR3 runs 16 residues. Trimming cost V 1 base and J 0 bases, with 10 bases left between them. CDR3 region: CASSLGGFSSYNEQFF. DNA for the CDR3: TGTGCCAGCAGCTTAGGAGGCTTTAGCTCCTACAATGAGCAGTTCTTC.

The count of this clone is one. This rearrangement joins TRBV19 to TRBJ2-1; 10 nucleotides align to TRBD2. The germline gives CDR1 LNHDA, CDR2 SQIVND (reference sequence). V gave up 8 bases and J gave up 5 bases; unmatched junction bases: 6. The CDR3 covers 14 residues. CDR3: CASLSGRADNEQFF. CDR3 DNA sequence: TGTGCCAGTCTAAGCGGGAGGGCCGACAATGAGCAGTTCTTC.

The genes are TRBV4-1 and TRBJ2-7, with 11 bases fitting TRBD2. With 5 bases clipped from V and 2 bases from J, the junction kept 5 bases outside the gene matches. The germline V gene has CDR1 MGHRA and CDR2 YSYEKL. CDR3 length equals 15 residues. CDR3 sequence: CASSVTSGMPYEQYF. CDR3 nucleotides: TGCGCCAGCAGCGTGACTAGCGGGATGCCCTACGAGCAGTACTTC.

The chain is built from TRBV7-2 and TRBJ2-3; a possible D gene is TRBD1 (5 bases). CDR3 length equals 16 residues. The germline CDR1 and CDR2 sequences are SGHTA and FQGNSA. V was trimmed by 3 bases and J by 0 bases, leaving 13 bases between them. CDR3 nucleotides: TGTGCCAGCAGCTTCGCAGGGCCTCTTAGCACAGATACGCAGTATTTT. Amino acid sequence: CASSFAGPLSTDTQYF.

The rearrangement links TRBV30 to TRBJ2-1; TRBD2 might be the D (6 bases). The ends were cut back, 0 bases at V and 0 bases at J, with 9 bases in the middle. Germline V gene sequence: CDR1 GTSNPN, CDR2 SVGIG (reference sequence). This CDR3 contains 15 residues. CDR3 DNA sequence: TGTGCCTGGAGTGTACGGGGGAGCTCCTACAATGAGCAGTTCTTC. Encoded protein: CAWSVRGSSYNEQFF. The whole variable domain, remainder taken from reference TRBV30 and TRBJ2-1, is SQTIHQWPATLVQPVGSPLSLECTVEGTSNPNLYWYRQAAGRGLQLLFYSVGIGQISSEVPQNLSASRPQDRQFILSSKKLLLSDSGFYLCAWSVRGSSYNEQFFGPGTRLTVL.